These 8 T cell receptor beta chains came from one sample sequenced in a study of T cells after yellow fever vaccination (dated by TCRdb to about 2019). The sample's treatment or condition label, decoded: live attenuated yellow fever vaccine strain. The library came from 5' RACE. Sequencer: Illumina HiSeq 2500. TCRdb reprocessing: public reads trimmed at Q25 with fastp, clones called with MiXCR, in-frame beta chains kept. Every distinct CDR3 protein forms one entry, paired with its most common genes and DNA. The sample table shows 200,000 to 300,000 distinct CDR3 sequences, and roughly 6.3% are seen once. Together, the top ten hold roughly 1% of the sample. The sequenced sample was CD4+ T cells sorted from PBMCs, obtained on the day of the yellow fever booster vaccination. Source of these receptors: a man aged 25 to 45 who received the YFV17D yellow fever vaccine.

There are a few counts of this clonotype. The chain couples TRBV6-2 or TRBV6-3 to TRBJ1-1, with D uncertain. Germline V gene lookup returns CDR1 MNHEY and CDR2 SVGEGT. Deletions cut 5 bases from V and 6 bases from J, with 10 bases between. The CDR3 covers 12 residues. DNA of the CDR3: TGTGCCAGCAGTCCCCCTCAATCTGAAGCTTTCTTT. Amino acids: CASSPPQSEAFF.

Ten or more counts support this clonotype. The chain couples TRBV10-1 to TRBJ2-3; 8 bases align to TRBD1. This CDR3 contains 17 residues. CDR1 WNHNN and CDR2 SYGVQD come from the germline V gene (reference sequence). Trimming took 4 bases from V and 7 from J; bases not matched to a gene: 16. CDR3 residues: CASSVDPPTGVIHTQYF. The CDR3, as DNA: TGCGCCAGCAGTGTGGACCCCCCGACAGGGGTAATACATACGCAGTATTTT.

The CDR3 coding sequence is TGCGCCAGCAGCCAAAATGCGGGAGCGGAGACCCAGTACTTC. It codes for CASSQNAGAETQYF. The chain uses TRBV4-3 and TRBJ2-5, with 7 bases that match TRBD2. V was clipped by 2 bases and J by 5 bases; unmatched bases: 5. Germline V lookup: CDR1 LGHNA, CDR2 YSLEER. The CDR3 covers 14 residues.

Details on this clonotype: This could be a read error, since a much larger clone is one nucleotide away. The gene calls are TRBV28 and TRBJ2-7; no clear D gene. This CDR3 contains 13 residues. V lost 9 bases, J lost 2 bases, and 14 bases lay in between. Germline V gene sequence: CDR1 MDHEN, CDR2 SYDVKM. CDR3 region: CASWIPSAYEQYF. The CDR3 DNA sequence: TGTGCCAGTTGGATACCATCTGCCTACGAGCAGTACTTC.

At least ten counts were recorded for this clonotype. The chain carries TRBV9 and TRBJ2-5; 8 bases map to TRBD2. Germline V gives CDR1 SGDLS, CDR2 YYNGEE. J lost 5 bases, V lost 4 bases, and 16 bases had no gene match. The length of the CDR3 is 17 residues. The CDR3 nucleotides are TGTGCCAGCAGCCCCCTACCCCAAGCGGGAGCTCGGGAGACCCAGTACTTC. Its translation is CASSPLPQAGARETQYF.

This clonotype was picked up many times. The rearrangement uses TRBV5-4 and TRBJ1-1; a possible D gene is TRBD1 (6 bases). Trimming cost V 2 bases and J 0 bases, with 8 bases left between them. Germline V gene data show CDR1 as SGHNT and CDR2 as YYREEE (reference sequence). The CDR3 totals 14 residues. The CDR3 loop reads CASSFKGVNTEAFF. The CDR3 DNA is TGTGCCAGCAGCTTCAAGGGGGTGAACACTGAAGCTTTCTTT.

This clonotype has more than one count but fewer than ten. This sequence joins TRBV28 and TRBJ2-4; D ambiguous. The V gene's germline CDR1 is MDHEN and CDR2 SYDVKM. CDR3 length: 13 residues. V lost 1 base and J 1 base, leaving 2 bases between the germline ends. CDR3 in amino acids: CASSLSAKNIQYF. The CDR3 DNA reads TGTGCCAGCAGTTTATCTGCCAAAAACATTCAGTACTTC.

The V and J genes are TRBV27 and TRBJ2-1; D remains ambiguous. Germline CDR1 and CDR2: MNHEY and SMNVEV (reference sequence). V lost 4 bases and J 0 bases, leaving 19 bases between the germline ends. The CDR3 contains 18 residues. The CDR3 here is CASSSPMSQTSSYNEQFF. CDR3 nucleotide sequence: TGTGCCAGCAGTTCCCCTATGTCGCAGACGAGCTCCTACAATGAGCAGTTCTTC.